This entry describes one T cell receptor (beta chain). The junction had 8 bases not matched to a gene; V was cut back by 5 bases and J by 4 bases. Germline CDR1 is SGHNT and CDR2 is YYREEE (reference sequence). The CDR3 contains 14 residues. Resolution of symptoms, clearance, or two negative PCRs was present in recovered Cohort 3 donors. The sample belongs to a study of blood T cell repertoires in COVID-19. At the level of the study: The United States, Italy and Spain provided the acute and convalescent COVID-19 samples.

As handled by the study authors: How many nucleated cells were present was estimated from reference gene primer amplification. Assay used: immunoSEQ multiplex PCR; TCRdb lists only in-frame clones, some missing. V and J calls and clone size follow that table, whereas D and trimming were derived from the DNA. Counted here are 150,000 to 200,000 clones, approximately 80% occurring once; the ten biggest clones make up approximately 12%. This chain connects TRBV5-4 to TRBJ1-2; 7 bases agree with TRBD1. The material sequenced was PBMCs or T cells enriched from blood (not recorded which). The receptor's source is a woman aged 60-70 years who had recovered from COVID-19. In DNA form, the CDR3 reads TGTGCCAGCAGTTTACAGGGGCCTATCTATGGCTACACCTTC. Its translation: CASSLQGPIYGYTF.